The sequence of this T cell receptor beta chain was determined in a study of blood T cell repertoires in COVID-19. This clone was detected once. Assay used: immunoSEQ multiplex PCR; TCRdb lists only in-frame clones, some missing. The table lists 100,000 to 150,000 clones, 75% to 90% of them singletons, with around 18% in the top ten. The ends lost 4 bases at V and 5 bases at J; junction bases unmatched: 13. The germline V gene encodes CDR1 SGHRS and CDR2 YFSETQ. CDR3 length: 16 residues. The TCR was taken from a man in his forties or fifties with active or convalescent COVID-19. The sequenced sample was peripheral blood. The rearrangement joins TRBV5-1 to TRBJ2-7; 9 bases map to TRBD1. CDR3 DNA: TGCGCCAGCAGCGGTGGACAGGGGTCCTTTCGGGACGAGCAGTACTTC. Translation gives CASSGGQGSFRDEQYF.